This TCR beta chain was sequenced for a study of shared clonotypes between healthy human individuals. Study-wide context: Donors, aged 18 to 49, were two women and three men.

Study-wide results and caveats: Naive subsets tended to show greater estimated richness than memory subsets.

The table came from immunoSEQ multiplex PCR; TCRdb's copy has only in-frame clones and leaves some out. The top ten hold under 2% of the sample, which has about 700,000 clones, approximately 79% seen once. Of note for this clone: Its antigen remains unknown.

Every donor was a Caucasian adult from Nashville, Tennessee. Trimming removed 6 bases at V and 2 bases at J, with 10 bases between. Germline V gives CDR1 SGHRS, CDR2 YFSETQ. The CDR3 contains 13 residues. This chain uses TRBV5-1 with TRBJ2-3; no reliable D call. The source is a woman in her 30s in good health. The sequenced material came from memory CD4+ T cells sorted from blood. As for subset: CD45RA-negative fraction. CDR3 region: CASTPGPTDTQYF. CDR3 coding DNA: TGCGCCAGCACCCCTGGACCCACAGATACGCAGTATTTT.